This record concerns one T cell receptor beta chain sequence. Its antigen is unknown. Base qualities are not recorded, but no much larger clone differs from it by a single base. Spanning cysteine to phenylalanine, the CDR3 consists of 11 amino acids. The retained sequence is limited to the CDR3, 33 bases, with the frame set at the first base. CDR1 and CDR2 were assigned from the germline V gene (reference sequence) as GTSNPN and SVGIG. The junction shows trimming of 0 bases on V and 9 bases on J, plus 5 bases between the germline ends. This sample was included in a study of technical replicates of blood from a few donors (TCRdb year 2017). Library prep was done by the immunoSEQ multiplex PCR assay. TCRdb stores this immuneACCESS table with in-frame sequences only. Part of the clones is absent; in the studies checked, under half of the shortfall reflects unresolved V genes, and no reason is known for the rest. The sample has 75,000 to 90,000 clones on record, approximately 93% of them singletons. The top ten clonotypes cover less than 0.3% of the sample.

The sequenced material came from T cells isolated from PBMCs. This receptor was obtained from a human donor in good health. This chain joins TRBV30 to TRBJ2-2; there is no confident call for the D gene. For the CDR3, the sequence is CAWSVSWELFF. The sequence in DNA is TGTGCCTGGAGTGTATCCTGGGAGCTGTTTTTT.